These T cell receptor beta chains were read from a single sample in a study of PD-L1 blockade in urothelial cancer. Some clones are missing from TCRdb's copy, which holds only in-frame ones; the method was immunoSEQ multiplex PCR. In the table there are 70,000 to 90,000 clones, more than 70% of which are singletons. This specimen was PBMCs, taken around atezolizumab (anti-PD-L1) treatment. All receptors come from a man aged 55 to 70 with urothelial cancer. The CDR3 runs from the conserved cysteine through the conserved F or W. The D gene is left open where the match is weak. The size field is filled for only some rows; it gives once, few, many or a size class.

.	TRBV10-3	TRBJ1-2	few	TGTGCCATCAGCAAGACAGGAGAAGCTAACTATGGCTACACCTTC	CAISKTGEANYGYTF
TRBD2	TRBV7-2	TRBJ2-3	.	TGTGCCAGCCAGGTCGGGAGGAACACAGATACGCAGTATTTT	CASQVGRNTDTQYF
TRBD1	TRBV19	TRBJ1-4	.	TGTGCCAGTAGAGACAGGGGGCGTGGGTCGGCTGAAAAACTGTTTTTT	CASRDRGRGSAEKLFF
.	TRBV6-1	TRBJ2-6	.	TGTGCCAGCAGTGATGTGGGGGCGACCTCTGGGGCCAACGTCCTGACTTTC	CASSDVGATSGANVLTF
.	TRBV27	TRBJ2-7	.	TGTGCCAGCAGTTTATTTACAGGAGTCGGGTCGGCCTACGAGCAGTACTTC	CASSLFTGVGSAYEQYF
.	TRBV6-5	TRBJ1-3	.	TGTGCCAGCAGTTACTCAGGGGCTGGGAATGGAAACACCATATATTTT	CASSYSGAGNGNTIYF
TRBD2	TRBV11-2	TRBJ2-2	.	TGTGCCAGCAGCCCGAGGACTAGCGGGAGGAATGGCGGGGAGCTGTTTTTT	CASSPRTSGRNGGELFF
.	TRBV13	TRBJ2-3	once	TGTGCCAGCAGTCCTCCGATACCCTCGGGCACAGATACGCAGTATTTT	CASSPPIPSGTDTQYF
.	TRBV7-2	TRBJ2-1	.	TGTGCCAGCAGCCCACTCGGTGGGGCTTGGAGATACAATGAGCAGTTCTTC	CASSPLGGAWRYNEQFF
.	TRBV10-1	TRBJ2-4	.	TGCGCCAGCAGTGTGGACAGAGCCAAAAACATTCAGTACTTC	CASSVDRAKNIQYF
.	TRBV19	TRBJ2-1	.	TGTGCCAGTAGTATGGAGGGGGAGGGCTACAATGAGCAGTTCTTC	CASSMEGEGYNEQFF
TRBD1	TRBV28	TRBJ2-7	.	TGTGCCAGCAGCCCCTTCCCGGGACAGGCCGGAATGGAGCAGTACTTC	CASSPFPGQAGMEQYF
.	TRBV19	TRBJ2-1	.	TGTGCCAGTAGTATTACGGGAGATAACAATGAGCAGTTCTTC	CASSITGDNNEQFF
.	TRBV6-6	TRBJ2-7	.	TGTGCCAGCAGATCCAGGTCGGAGGGGGCACAAGAGCAGTACTTC	CASRSRSEGAQEQYF
.	TRBV9	TRBJ2-1	.	TGTGCCAGCAGCGCCGCGTCTAGCGCGCACTACAATGAGCAGTTCTTC	CASSAASSAHYNEQFF
.	TRBV25-1	TRBJ2-3	.	TGTGCCAGCAGAACCGGGGGAGATACGCAGTATTTT	CASRTGGDTQYF
.	TRBV7-3	TRBJ1-1	.	TGTGCCAGCAGCGTACAGGGAAGCACTGAAGCTTTCTTT	CASSVQGSTEAFF
.	TRBV30	TRBJ2-6	.	TGTGCCTGGAGTAAAGACAGACCTGGGGCCAACGTCCTGACTTTC	CAWSKDRPGANVLTF
TRBD1	TRBV27	TRBJ1-5	.	TGTGCCAGCAGCTTCGGGACAGGGGCTAATCAGCCCCAGCATTTT	CASSFGTGANQPQHF
TRBD2	TRBV7-2	TRBJ2-1	.	TGTGCCAGCAGCTTCAAGAGACTAGCGGGAGCTCACGAGCAGTTCTTC	CASSFKRLAGAHEQFF
TRBD2	TRBV11-2	TRBJ2-3	.	TGTGCCAGCAATTGGGGACTAGCGCTTAATACGCAGTATTTT	CASNWGLALNTQYF
TRBD1	TRBV4-3	TRBJ2-3	.	TGCGCCAGCAGCCAAGATGCCTGGGACAGCGATACGCAGTATTTT	CASSQDAWDSDTQYF